This T cell receptor beta chain was sequenced in a study of T cells in Graves' hyperthyroidism and ophthalmopathy. In germline, CDR1 is SGHAT, CDR2 FQDESV (reference sequence). This CDR3 comprises 16 residues. On this clonotype: One junction end does not reproduce the germline sequence, and a read error may be involved.

Using RNA transcripts as the source, TCR beta CDR3 regions were amplified. The HTBI primer set was used in a first-round RT-PCR of the TCR CDR3. In TCRdb, the multiplex PCR reads were re-called with MiXCR into one record per CDR3 protein. The sample consists of roughly 330,000 distinct CDR3 sequences, about 15% of them appearing once. This clonotype originated in a man between 25 and 39 years old with Graves' hyperthyroidism. Sequencing used blood. The gene calls are TRBV11-1 and TRBJ2-1; 9 positions agree with TRBD2. The CDR3 sequence: CASSLARTSAHNEQFF. The DNA of the CDR3 is TGCGCCAGCAGCTTGGCCAGGACTAGCGCCCACAATGAGCAGTTCTTC.